This passage covers 26 T cell receptor beta chains from one sample sequenced in a study of blood T cell repertoires in COVID-19. Some clones are missing from TCRdb's copy, which holds only in-frame ones; the method was immunoSEQ multiplex PCR. The repertoire holds about 200,000 clones, with 80% to 90% as singletons. The sequencing input was PBMCs or T cells enriched from blood (not recorded which). The receptors derive from a man aged 25 to 40 who had recovered from COVID-19.

This sequence joins TRBV6-5 and TRBJ1-1, with 9 bases lining up with TRBD1. This CDR3 region has 14 residues. J was trimmed by 1 base and V by 6 bases; bases with no gene match: 3. Germline V lookup: CDR1 MNHEY, CDR2 SVGAGI. CDR3 loop: CASREGQGNTEAFF. The CDR3, as DNA: TGTGCCAGCAGAGAGGGACAGGGGAACACTGAAGCTTTCTTT.

The chain joins TRBV19 to TRBJ1-2; 9 positions agree with TRBD1. V trimming: 5 bases; J trimming: 7 bases; junction bases outside the gene matches: 11. CDR3 length equals 15 residues. Germline CDR1 reads LNHDA; CDR2 reads SQIVND (reference sequence). CDR3 protein: CASSSPGQGVGGYTF. The CDR3, as DNA: TGTGCCAGTAGTTCTCCGGGACAGGGAGTAGGTGGCTACACCTTC.

The chain uses TRBV2 and TRBJ2-7, with D possibly TRBD2 on 6 matching bases. There are 13 residues in the CDR3. The V end lost 4 bases, the J end lost 2 bases, and 9 bases lay between the germline ends. Per the germline V gene, CDR1 is SNHLY and CDR2 is FYNNEI. The CDR3 DNA reads TGTGCCAGCAGTGCTAGCGCTACCTACGAGCAGTACTTC. Protein sequence: CASSASATYEQYF.

This chain uses TRBV6-5 with TRBJ2-7; no definite D call. The ends were cut back, 4 bases at V and 2 bases at J, with 12 bases in the middle. This CDR3 is 14 amino acids long. CDR1 MNHEY and CDR2 SVGAGI come from the germline V gene. This CDR3 reads CASSFRLAAYEQYF. DNA of the CDR3: TGTGCCAGCAGTTTTCGCCTGGCCGCCTACGAGCAGTACTTC.

The genes are TRBV25-1 and TRBJ1-1, with no clear D. The germline V gene has CDR1 MGHDK and CDR2 SYGVNS. V lost 1 base and J lost 7, with 13 bases in between. There are 14 residues in the CDR3. CDR3 residues: CASSEFTAANEAFF. The DNA of the CDR3 is TGTGCCAGCAGTGAATTCACAGCCGCGAATGAAGCTTTCTTT.

The rearrangement links TRBV5-1 to TRBJ2-2, with a possible D match to TRBD1 (6 bases). V lost 4 bases, J lost 4 bases, and 17 bases lay in between. The CDR3 has 16 amino acids. Germline loops: CDR1 SGHRS, CDR2 YFSETQ. The chain's CDR3 is CASSPDSTFPTGELFF. The CDR3 DNA reads as TGCGCCAGCAGCCCGGACAGCACGTTCCCCACCGGGGAGCTGTTTTTT.

The chain carries TRBV6-2 or TRBV6-3 and TRBJ2-6; 7 bases line up with TRBD1. The trim removed 2 bases at V and 2 bases at J, leaving 15 bases unmatched. Germline V lookup: CDR1 MNHEY, CDR2 SVGEGT. The CDR3 runs to 20 residues. The CDR3 DNA reads as TGTGCCAGCAGTTACAAAGAACTGACAGGGCGTAGCCCTGGGGCCAACGTCCTGACTTTC. It is translated as CASSYKELTGRSPGANVLTF.

The V gene is TRBV19, the J gene TRBJ1-2; D gene uncertain. Germline V lookup: CDR1 LNHDA, CDR2 SQIVND (reference sequence). The CDR3 has 15 residues. Trimming took 3 bases from V and 2 from J, leaving 13 bases between them. This CDR3 reads CASSILWEVNYGYTF. CDR3 in DNA: TGTGCCAGTAGTATTTTGTGGGAGGTCAACTATGGCTACACCTTC. Supplemented by reference TRBV19 and TRBJ1-2, the full variable domain reads DGGITQSPKYLFRKEGQNVTLSCEQNLNHDAMYWYRQDPGQGLRLIYYSQIVNDFQKGDIAEGYSVSREKKESFPLTVTSAQKNPTAFYLCASSILWEVNYGYTFGSGTRLTVV.

Written as DNA, the CDR3 is TGTGCAATACGAGGAATCCCGCCCGTCTTTTCGAACACCGGGGAGCTGTTTTTT. Amino acid sequence: CAIRGIPPVFSNTGELFF. The genes are TRBV12-2 and TRBJ2-2; the table gives TRBD2 as D, unverified against the DNA. TRBV12-2 counts as a pseudogene. The length of the CDR3 is 18 residues.

The rearrangement uses TRBV5-1 and TRBJ2-3, with 7 nucleotides matching TRBD2. V lost 3 bases, J lost 2 bases, and 3 bases stayed unmatched. This CDR3 has 14 residues. Per germline, CDR1 SGHRS and CDR2 YFSETQ. CDR3 sequence reads: CASSSGGTTDTQYF. CDR3 DNA sequence: TGCGCCAGCAGCTCGGGGGGTACCACAGATACGCAGTATTTT. Drawing the rest from reference TRBV5-1 and TRBJ2-3, the complete variable domain is KAGVTQTPRYLIKTRGQQVTLSCSPISGHRSVSWYQQTPGQGLQFLFEYFSETQRNKGNFPGRFSGRQFSNSRSEMNVSTLELGDSALYLCASSSGGTTDTQYFGPGTRLTVL.

This chain links TRBV9 with TRBJ2-5; TRBD2 matches at 8 bases. Losses at the gene ends were 0 bases for V and 4 bases for J; bases not matched to a gene: 5. This CDR3 is built from 15 residues. The V gene's germline CDR1 is SGDLS and CDR2 YYNGEE. The CDR3 region is CASSVAGTRLETQYF. The CDR3 DNA sequence: TGTGCCAGCAGCGTAGCGGGGACTAGGTTAGAGACCCAGTACTTC.

The chain carries TRBV4-1 and TRBJ1-6, with no clear D. The ends were cut back, 1 base at V and 0 bases at J, with 16 bases in the middle. This CDR3 is built from 19 residues. Germline-derived CDR1 and CDR2 are MGHRA and YSYEKL. In nucleotides, the CDR3 is TGCGCCAGCAGCCAAGGTTTTACAGCTTCGAGCTCCTATAATTCACCCCTCCACTTT. It yields the protein CASSQGFTASSSYNSPLHF.

The J gene is TRBJ1-6, the V gene TRBV27; D is uncertain. Per the germline V gene, CDR1 is MNHEY and CDR2 is SMNVEV (reference sequence). Trimming removed 6 bases at V and 7 bases at J, with 10 bases between. The CDR3 is 13 amino acids. CDR3 residues: CASRSSLNSPLHF. For the CDR3, the DNA is TGTGCCAGCAGGAGTTCCCTCAATTCACCCCTCCACTTT.

This chain links TRBV9 with TRBJ2-7; D unresolved. Germline V lookup: CDR1 SGDLS, CDR2 YYNGEE. The CDR3 length is 13 residues. Trimming pared 6 bases from V and 2 bases from J, leaving 12 bases between. CDR3 nucleotides: TGTGCCAGCATGGGCCCTCAAACCTACGAGCAGTACTTC. Translating gives CASMGPQTYEQYF. Full variable domain (missing parts from reference TRBV9 and TRBJ2-7): DSGVTQTPKHLITATGQRVTLRCSPRSGDLSVYWYQQSLDQGLQFLIQYYNGEERAKGNILERFSAQQFPDLHSELNLSSLELGDSALYFCASMGPQTYEQYFGPGTRLTVT.

The chain's CDR3 is CASCTGHLLAKNIQYF. The CDR3 nucleotides are TGTGCCAGCTGTACCGGACACCTTCTAGCCAAAAACATTCAGTACTTC. V gene TRBV28 combines with J gene TRBJ2-4, with D possibly being TRBD1 (5 bases). Trimming shortened V by 8 bases and J by 0 bases, and 17 bases separated the two germline ends. This CDR3 is built from 16 residues. Per the germline V gene, CDR1 is MDHEN and CDR2 is SYDVKM.

The CDR3 DNA reads TGTGCCAGCAGTAGGACAGGGATCAATCAGCCCCAGCATTTT. It specifies CASSRTGINQPQHF. The rearrangement uses TRBV6-5 and TRBJ1-5; 8 positions match TRBD1. The CDR3 covers 14 residues. Germline CDR1 is MNHEY and CDR2 is SVGAGI. Trimming cost V 5 bases and J 3 bases; bases outside gene matches: 3.

This clone came up once. This chain uses TRBV2 with TRBJ2-3; D might be TRBD2 (6 bases). The CDR3 is 13 amino acids. V was trimmed by 8 bases and J by 0 bases, leaving 9 bases between them. Per germline, CDR1 SNHLY and CDR2 FYNNEI. CDR3: CASGRGSTDTQYF. The CDR3 DNA follows: TGTGCCAGCGGCCGGGGGAGCACAGATACGCAGTATTTT.

Here the CDR3 reads CASSIRRAVNSPLHF. The CDR3 DNA is TGTGCCAGCAGTATTCGCAGGGCTGTTAATTCACCCCTCCACTTT. V is TRBV28 and J is TRBJ1-6; tentatively, D is TRBD1 (5 bases). V was cut by 5 bases and J by 6 bases, with 14 bases left in between. The CDR3 runs to 15 residues. Germline V gene lookup returns CDR1 MDHEN and CDR2 SYDVKM.

The V and J genes are TRBV15 and TRBJ2-1; D may be TRBD2 (6 bases). The CDR3 is made up of 16 amino acids. V was cut by 0 bases and J by 0 bases, with 9 bases left in between. CDR1 LNHNV and CDR2 YYDKDF come from the germline V gene (reference sequence). The CDR3 loop is CATSREDGSSYNEQFF. In DNA form, the CDR3 reads TGTGCCACCAGCAGAGAGGACGGGAGCTCCTACAATGAGCAGTTCTTC.

The chain joins TRBV6-5 to TRBJ2-5; 11 bases match TRBD2. The J segment lost 5 bases and the V segment lost 4 bases, leaving 3 bases of the junction unmatched. This CDR3 contains 14 residues. Per the germline V gene, CDR1 is MNHEY and CDR2 is SVGAGI. The CDR3 DNA reads as TGTGCCAGCAGTTTAGCGGGGGGGCCGGAGACCCAGTACTTC. Translated, it gives CASSLAGGPETQYF.

The chain uses TRBV6-6 and TRBJ1-5; 7 bases fit TRBD1. Germline V CDR1 and CDR2: MNHNY, SVGAGI (reference sequence). This CDR3 is 14 amino acids long. V lost 0 bases, J lost 6 bases, and 2 bases stayed unmatched. CDR3 DNA sequence: TGTGCCAGCAGTTACTCGACAGGGCCTCAGCCCCAGCATTTT. Protein: CASSYSTGPQPQHF.

The chain carries TRBV5-6 and TRBJ2-1; D perhaps matches TRBD1 (5 bases). The ends were cut back, 0 bases at V and 6 bases at J, with 16 bases in the middle. There are 16 residues in the CDR3. Germline lookup yields CDR1 SGHDT and CDR2 YYEEEE. The DNA of the CDR3 is TGTGCCAGCAGCTTGGCAACTGGGAAGGGGCCCAATGAGCAGTTCTTC. Translated, it gives CASSLATGKGPNEQFF. The variable domain in full, with the rest retrieved from reference TRBV5-6 and TRBJ2-1, is DAGVTQSPTHLIKTRGQQVTLRCSPKSGHDTVSWYQQALGQGPQFIFQYYEEEERQRGNFPDRFSGHQFPNYSSELNVNALLLGDSALYLCASSLATGKGPNEQFFGPGTRLTVL.

V usage is TRBV27 and J usage is TRBJ2-5; 9 bases match TRBD1. Germline-derived CDR1 and CDR2 are MNHEY and SMNVEV (reference sequence). V was pared by 7 bases and J by 3 bases, with 6 bases of the junction left unmatched. The CDR3 contains 14 residues. Here the CDR3 reads CASMRQGGEETQYF. CDR3 DNA sequence: TGTGCCAGCATGCGACAGGGGGGGGAAGAGACCCAGTACTTC.

V and J are TRBV19 and TRBJ2-7; TRBD1 might be the D (6 bases). Germline V lookup: CDR1 LNHDA, CDR2 SQIVND (reference sequence). V lost 7 bases and J lost 0, with 13 bases in between. This CDR3 is built from 14 residues. The CDR3 coding sequence is TGTGCCAGTACTCAGGGGTTTGGCTCCTACGAGCAGTACTTC. Translated: CASTQGFGSYEQYF. The complete variable domain, with remaining parts taken from reference TRBV19 and TRBJ2-7, reads DGGITQSPKYLFRKEGQNVTLSCEQNLNHDAMYWYRQDPGQGLRLIYYSQIVNDFQKGDIAEGYSVSREKKESFPLTVTSAQKNPTAFYLCASTQGFGSYEQYFGPGTRLTVT.

V gene TRBV10-3 combines with J gene TRBJ2-7; TRBD1 agrees at 7 bases. V lost 1 base to trimming and J lost 6 bases; unmatched junction nucleotides: 3. This CDR3 comprises 13 residues. Germline V gives CDR1 ENHRY, CDR2 SYGVKD. CDR3 amino acids: CAISEFDRVEQYF. CDR3 DNA: TGTGCCATCAGTGAGTTTGACAGGGTCGAGCAGTACTTC.

The rearrangement uses TRBV15 and TRBJ2-7, with 10 bases identical to TRBD2. This CDR3 region has 16 residues. Germline CDR1 LNHNV, CDR2 YYDKDF (reference sequence). V shed 3 bases and J 6 bases; nucleotides not matched to a gene: 11. Here the CDR3 reads CATSRTPTSGKGEQYF. In DNA, the CDR3 is TGTGCCACCAGCAGGACCCCTACTAGCGGGAAAGGCGAGCAGTACTTC.